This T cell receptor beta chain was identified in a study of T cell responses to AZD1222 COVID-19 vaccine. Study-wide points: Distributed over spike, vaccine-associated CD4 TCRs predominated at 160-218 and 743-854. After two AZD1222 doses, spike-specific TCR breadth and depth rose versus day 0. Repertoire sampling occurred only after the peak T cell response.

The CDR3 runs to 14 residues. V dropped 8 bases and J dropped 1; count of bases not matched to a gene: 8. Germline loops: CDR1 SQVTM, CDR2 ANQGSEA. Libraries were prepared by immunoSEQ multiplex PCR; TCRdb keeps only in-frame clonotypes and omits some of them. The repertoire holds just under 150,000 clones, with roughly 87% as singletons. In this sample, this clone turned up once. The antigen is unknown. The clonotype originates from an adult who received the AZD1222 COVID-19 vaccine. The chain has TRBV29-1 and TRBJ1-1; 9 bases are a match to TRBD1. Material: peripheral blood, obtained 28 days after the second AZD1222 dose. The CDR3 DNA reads TGCAGCTACAGGGGGCGAGCCGGGAACACTGAAGCTTTCTTT. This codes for CSYRGRAGNTEAFF.